This TCR beta chain emerged from a study of post-analysis software for immune sequencing data. Unique-molecular-identifier-tagged TCR beta cDNA libraries were used. MiXCR, run by TCRdb on the PCR reads, gives a single entry per CDR3 protein. The table has around 700,000 distinct CDR3 sequences, roughly three fifths seen once; the top ten hold about 11%. Sequenced input: blood. The receptor was derived from a girl under 10 years old with multiple sclerosis.

The CDR3 DNA reads as TGTGCCAGCAGCCCAATAGGACAGGGGTTGGAAGATACGCAGTATTTT. This gives the protein CASSPIGQGLEDTQYF. V gene TRBV7-2 combines with J gene TRBJ2-3; 9 bases map to TRBD1. The V segment lost 5 bases and the J segment 5 bases; nucleotides outside the gene matches: 11. Germline loops: CDR1 SGHTA, CDR2 FQGNSA. The CDR3 sequence is 16 residues long.